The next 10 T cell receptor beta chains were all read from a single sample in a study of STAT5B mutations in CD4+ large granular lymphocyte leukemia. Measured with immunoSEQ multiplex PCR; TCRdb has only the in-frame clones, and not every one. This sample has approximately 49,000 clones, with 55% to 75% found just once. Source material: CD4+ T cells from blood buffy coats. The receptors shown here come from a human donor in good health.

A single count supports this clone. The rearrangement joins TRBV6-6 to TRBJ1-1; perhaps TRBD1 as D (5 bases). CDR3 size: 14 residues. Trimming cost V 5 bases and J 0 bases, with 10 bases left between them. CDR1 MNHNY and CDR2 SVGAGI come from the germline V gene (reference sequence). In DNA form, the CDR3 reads TGTGCCAGCAGTCAGGGCGGGATGAACACTGAAGCTTTCTTT. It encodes CASSQGGMNTEAFF.

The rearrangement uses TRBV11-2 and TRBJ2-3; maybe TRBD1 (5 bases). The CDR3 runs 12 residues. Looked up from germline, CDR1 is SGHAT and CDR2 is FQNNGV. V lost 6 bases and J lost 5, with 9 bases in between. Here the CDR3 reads CASSPRGDTQYF. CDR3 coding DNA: TGTGCCAGCAGTCCTAGGGGAGATACGCAGTATTTT.

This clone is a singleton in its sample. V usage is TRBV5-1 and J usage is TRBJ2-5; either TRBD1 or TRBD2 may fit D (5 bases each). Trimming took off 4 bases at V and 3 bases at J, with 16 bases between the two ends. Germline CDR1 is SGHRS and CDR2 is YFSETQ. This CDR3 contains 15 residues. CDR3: CASSTGTPREETQYF. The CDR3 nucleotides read TGCGCCAGCAGCACCGGGACGCCTAGGGAAGAGACCCAGTACTTC.

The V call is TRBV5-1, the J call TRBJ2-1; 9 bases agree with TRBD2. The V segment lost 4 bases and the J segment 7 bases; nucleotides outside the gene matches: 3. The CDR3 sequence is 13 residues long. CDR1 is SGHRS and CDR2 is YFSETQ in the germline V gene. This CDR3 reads CASSEGLANEQFF. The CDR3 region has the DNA TGCGCCAGCAGCGAGGGACTAGCAAATGAGCAGTTCTTC.

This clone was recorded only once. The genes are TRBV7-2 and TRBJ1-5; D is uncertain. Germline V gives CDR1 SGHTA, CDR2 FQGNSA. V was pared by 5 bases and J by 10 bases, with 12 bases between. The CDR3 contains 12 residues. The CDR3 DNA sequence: TGTGCCAGCAGCGTGCGCGCAGGACCCCAGCATTTT. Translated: CASSVRAGPQHF. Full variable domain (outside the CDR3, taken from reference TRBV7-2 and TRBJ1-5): GAGVSQSPSNKVTEKGKDVELRCDPISGHTALYWYRQSLGQGLEFLIYFQGNSAPDKSGLPSDRFSAERTGGSVSTLTIQRTQQEDSAVYLCASSVRAGPQHFGDGTRLSIL.

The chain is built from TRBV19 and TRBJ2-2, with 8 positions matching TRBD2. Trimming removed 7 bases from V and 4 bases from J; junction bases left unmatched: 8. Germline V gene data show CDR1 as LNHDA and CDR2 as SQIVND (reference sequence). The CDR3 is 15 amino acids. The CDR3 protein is CASKDAGGITGELFF. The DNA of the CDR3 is TGTGCCAGTAAAGATGCGGGGGGCATCACCGGGGAGCTGTTTTTT.

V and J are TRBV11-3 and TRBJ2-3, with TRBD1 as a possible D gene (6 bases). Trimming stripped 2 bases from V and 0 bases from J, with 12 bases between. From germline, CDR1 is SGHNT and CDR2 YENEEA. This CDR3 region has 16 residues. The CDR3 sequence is CASSLQGTTSTDTQYF. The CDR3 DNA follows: TGTGCCAGCAGCTTACAGGGGACCACTAGCACAGATACGCAGTATTTT.

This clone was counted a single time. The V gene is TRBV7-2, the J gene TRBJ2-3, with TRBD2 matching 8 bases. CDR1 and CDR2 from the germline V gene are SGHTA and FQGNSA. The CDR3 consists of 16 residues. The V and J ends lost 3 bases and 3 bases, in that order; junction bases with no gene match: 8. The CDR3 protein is CASSLAGTRGTDTQYF. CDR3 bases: TGTGCCAGCAGCTTGGCCGGGACTAGGGGTACAGATACGCAGTATTTT.

The CDR3 nucleotides are TGTGCCAGCAGACCGGTTTGGGGCAATGAGCAGTTCTTC. This translates into CASRPVWGNEQFF. The chain has TRBV7-2 and TRBJ2-1; D not certain. Trimming took off 6 bases at V and 6 bases at J, with 12 bases between the two ends. The germline CDR1 and CDR2 sequences are SGHTA and FQGNSA. This CDR3 contains 13 residues.

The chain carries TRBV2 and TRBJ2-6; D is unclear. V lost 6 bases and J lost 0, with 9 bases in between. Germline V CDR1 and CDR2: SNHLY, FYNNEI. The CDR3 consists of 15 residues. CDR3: CASRYSNSGANVLTF. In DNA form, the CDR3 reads TGTGCCAGCAGGTACAGCAACTCTGGGGCCAACGTCCTGACTTTC.